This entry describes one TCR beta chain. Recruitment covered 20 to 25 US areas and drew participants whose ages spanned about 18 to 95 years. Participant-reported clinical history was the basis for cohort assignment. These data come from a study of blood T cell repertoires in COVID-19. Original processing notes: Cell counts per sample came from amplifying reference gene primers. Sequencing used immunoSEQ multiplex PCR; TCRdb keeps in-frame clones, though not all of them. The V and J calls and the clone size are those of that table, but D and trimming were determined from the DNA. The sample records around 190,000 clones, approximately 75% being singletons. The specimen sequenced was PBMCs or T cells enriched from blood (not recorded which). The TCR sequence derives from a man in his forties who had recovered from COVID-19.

The CDR3 is CASSPMGQGAGQPQHF. In nucleotides, the CDR3 is TGCGCCAGCAGCCCCATGGGACAGGGGGCAGGTCAGCCCCAGCATTTT. The V and J genes are TRBV5-1 and TRBJ1-5; TRBD1 matches 12 bases. CDR1 is SGHRS, CDR2 YFSETQ, per germline. The ends lost 4 bases at V and 6 bases at J; junction bases unmatched: 8. The CDR3 has 16 residues. The full variable domain, its missing parts supplied by reference TRBV5-1 and TRBJ1-5, is KAGVTQTPRYLIKTRGQQVTLSCSPISGHRSVSWYQQTPGQGLQFLFEYFSETQRNKGNFPGRFSGRQFSNSRSEMNVSTLELGDSALYLCASSPMGQGAGQPQHFGDGTRLSIL.